A single T cell receptor beta chain is shown here with its context. The data originate from a study of blood T cell repertoires in COVID-19. In the original workflow: Amplification of reference gene primers was used by the study to estimate nucleated cell counts. Here immunoSEQ multiplex PCR was the method, and the copy in TCRdb shows in-frame clones only, minus some. V and J calls and clone size are given by that table; D and trimming were obtained from the DNA. Here the sample spans over 250,000 clones, 75% to 90% being singletons. Germline lookup yields CDR1 SGHVS and CDR2 FQNEAQ. This CDR3 has 15 residues. V shed 1 base and J 2 bases; nucleotides not matched to a gene: 4.

This TCR was sampled from a woman aged 65 to 85 with acute or convalescent COVID-19. Sequencing was performed on peripheral blood. The rearrangement joins TRBV7-8 to TRBJ2-7, with 8 nucleotides matching TRBD2. CDR3 nucleotide sequence: TGTGCCAGCAGCTTAGTAGCGGGACCTGCCTACGAGCAGTACTTC. Its protein product is CASSLVAGPAYEQYF.